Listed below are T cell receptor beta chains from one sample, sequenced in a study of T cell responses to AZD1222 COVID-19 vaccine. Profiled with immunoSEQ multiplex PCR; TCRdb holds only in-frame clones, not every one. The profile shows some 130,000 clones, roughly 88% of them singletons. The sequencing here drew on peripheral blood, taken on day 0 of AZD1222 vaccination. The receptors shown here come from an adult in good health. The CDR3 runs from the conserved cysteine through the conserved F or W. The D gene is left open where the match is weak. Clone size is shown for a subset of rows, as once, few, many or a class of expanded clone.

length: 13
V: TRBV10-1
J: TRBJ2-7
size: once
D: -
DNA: TGCGCCAGCAGTTCGGACAGCTCCTACGAGCAGTACTTC
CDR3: CASSSDSSYEQYF

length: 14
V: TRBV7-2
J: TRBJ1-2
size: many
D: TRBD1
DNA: TGTGCCAGCAGCCCCCGGGACAGGAACTATGGCTACACCTTC
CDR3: CASSPRDRNYGYTF

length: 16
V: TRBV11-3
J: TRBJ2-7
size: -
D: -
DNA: TGTGCCAGCAGCTTAGATTTCTGGGGGACCTCCTACGAGCAGTACTTC
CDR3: CASSLDFWGTSYEQYF

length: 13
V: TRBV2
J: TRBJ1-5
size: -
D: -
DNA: TGTGCCAGCAGACTGGACAGCAATCAGCCCCAGCATTTT
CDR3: CASRLDSNQPQHF

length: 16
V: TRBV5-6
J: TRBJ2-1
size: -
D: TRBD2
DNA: TGTGCCAGCAGCTTCACGGGGACTAGCGAGTACAATGAGCAGTTCTTC
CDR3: CASSFTGTSEYNEQFF

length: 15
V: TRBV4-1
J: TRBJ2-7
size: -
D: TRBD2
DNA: TGCGCCAGCAGCCAAGTCGGGACTAGTGGGGGCGAGCAGTACTTC
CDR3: CASSQVGTSGGEQYF

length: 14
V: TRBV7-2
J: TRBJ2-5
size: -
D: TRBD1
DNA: TGTGCCAGCAGCTCGGACAGGGCCGAAGTGACCCAGTACTTC
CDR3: CASSSDRAEVTQYF

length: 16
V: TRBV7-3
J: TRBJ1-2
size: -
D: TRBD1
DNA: TGTGCCAGCAGCCCTGGACAGGGCCAGGGGCTCTATGGCTACACCTTC
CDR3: CASSPGQGQGLYGYTF

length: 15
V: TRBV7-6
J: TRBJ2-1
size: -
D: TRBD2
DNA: TGTGCCAGCAGCTTACAATGGGCGGGGGAGTATGAGCAGTTCTTC
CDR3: CASSLQWAGEYEQFF

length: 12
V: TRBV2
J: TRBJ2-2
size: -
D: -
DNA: TGTGCCAGCAGAGCGACGGCCGGGGAGCTGTTTTTT
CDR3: CASRATAGELFF

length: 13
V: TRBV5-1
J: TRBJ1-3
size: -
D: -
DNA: TGCGCCAGCAGCTACGGTGCTGGAAACACCATATATTTT
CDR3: CASSYGAGNTIYF

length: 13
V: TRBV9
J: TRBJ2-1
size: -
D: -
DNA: TGTGCCAGCCTTGGGGACGGCTACAATGAGCAGTTCTTC
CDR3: CASLGDGYNEQFF

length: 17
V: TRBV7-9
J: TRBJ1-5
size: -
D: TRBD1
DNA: TGTGCCAGCAGCCCGATCTTCCGACAGGGGAGCAATCAGCCCCAGCATTTT
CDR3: CASSPIFRQGSNQPQHF

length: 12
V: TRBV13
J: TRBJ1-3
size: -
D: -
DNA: TGTGCCAGCAACCCCGCGGGGAACACCATATATTTT
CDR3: CASNPAGNTIYF

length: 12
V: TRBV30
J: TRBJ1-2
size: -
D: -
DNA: TGTGCCTGGAGTCAAGTGGGGTATGGCTACACCTTC
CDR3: CAWSQVGYGYTF

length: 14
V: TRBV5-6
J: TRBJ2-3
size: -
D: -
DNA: TGTGCCAGCAGCTTGATTGCGAGCACAGATACGCAGTATTTT
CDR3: CASSLIASTDTQYF

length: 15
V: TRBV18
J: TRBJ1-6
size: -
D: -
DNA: TGTGCCAGCTCACCACGTCGGGAGCGTAATTCACCCCTCCACTTT
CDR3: CASSPRRERNSPLHF

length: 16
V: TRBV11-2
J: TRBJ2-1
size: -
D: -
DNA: TGTGCCAGCAGCCCCCTGACTAGGGGTAACTACAATGAGCAGTTCTTC
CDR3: CASSPLTRGNYNEQFF

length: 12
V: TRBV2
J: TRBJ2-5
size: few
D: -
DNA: TGTGCCAGCAGGCCGGCCTGGAAGACCCAGTACTTC
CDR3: CASRPAWKTQYF

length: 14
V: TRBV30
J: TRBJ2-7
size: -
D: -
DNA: TGTGCCTGGAGGCTCCCGGGGGCGGGCTACGAGCAGTACTTC
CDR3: CAWRLPGAGYEQYF

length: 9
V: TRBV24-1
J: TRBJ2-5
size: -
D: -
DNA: TGTGCCACCAGTAGTACCCAGTACTTC
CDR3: CATSSTQYF

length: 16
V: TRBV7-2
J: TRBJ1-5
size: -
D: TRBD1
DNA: TGTGCCAGCAGCTTAGCGACGGGACAGGCCTATCAGCCCCAGCATTTT
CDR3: CASSLATGQAYQPQHF

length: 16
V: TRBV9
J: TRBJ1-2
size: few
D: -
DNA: TGTGCCAGCAGCGTAGCAGTCGATGGAGGGTATGGTGGCTACACCTTC
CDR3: CASSVAVDGGYGGYTF

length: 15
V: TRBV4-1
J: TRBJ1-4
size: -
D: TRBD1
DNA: TGCGCCAGCAGCCAGGGACAGGGGTTGTTTGAAAAACTGTTTTTT
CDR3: CASSQGQGLFEKLFF

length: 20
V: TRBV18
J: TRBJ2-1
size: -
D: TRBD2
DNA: TGTGCCAGCTCACCCAAAAGGAGGACTAGCGGGGCCTCTACCTACAATGAGCAGTTCTTC
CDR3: CASSPKRRTSGASTYNEQFF

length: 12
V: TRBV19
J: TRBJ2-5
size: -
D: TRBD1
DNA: TGTGCCAGTAGTTGGGACAGGGAGACCCAGTACTTC
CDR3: CASSWDRETQYF

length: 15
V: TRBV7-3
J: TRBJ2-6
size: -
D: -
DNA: TGTGCCAGCAGCTCTCACGTCTCTGGGGCCAACGTCCTGACTTTC
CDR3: CASSSHVSGANVLTF

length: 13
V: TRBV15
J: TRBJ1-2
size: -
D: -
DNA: TGTGCCACCAGCAGGGGCCTCAGCCTTTGGTACACCTTC
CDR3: CATSRGLSLWYTF

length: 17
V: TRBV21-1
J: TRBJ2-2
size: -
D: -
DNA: TGTGCCAGCAGCAAGGGGCAGAGGGGGACAAACACCGGGGAGCTGTTTTTT
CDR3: CASSKGQRGTNTGELFF

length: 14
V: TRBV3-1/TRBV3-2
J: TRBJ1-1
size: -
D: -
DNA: TGTGCCAGCAGCCCCAATGGGCGGCACGGAGGGGCTTTCTTT
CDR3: CASSPNGRHGGAFF

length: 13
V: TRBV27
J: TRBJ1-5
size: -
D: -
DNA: TGTGCCACCCGACGGCAAAGCAATCAGCCCCAGCATTTT
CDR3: CATRRQSNQPQHF

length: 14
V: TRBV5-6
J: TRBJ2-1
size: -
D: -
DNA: TGTGCCAGCAGCTTGTGGACAGCCTACAATGAGCAGTTCTTC
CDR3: CASSLWTAYNEQFF

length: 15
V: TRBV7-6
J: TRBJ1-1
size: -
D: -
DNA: TGTGCCAGCAGCTTAGAGGGACACCTGAACACTGAAGCTTTCTTT
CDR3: CASSLEGHLNTEAFF

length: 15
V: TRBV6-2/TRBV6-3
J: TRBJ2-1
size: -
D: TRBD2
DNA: TGTGCCAGCAGTTACCTACTAGCGGGCTCAAATGAGCAGTTCTTC
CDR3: CASSYLLAGSNEQFF

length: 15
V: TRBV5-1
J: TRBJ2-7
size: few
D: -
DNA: TGCGCCAGCAGCTTGGGAGGGGCGGACCCTTACGAGCAGTACTTC
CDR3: CASSLGGADPYEQYF

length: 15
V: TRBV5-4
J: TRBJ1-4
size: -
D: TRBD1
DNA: TGTGCCAGCAGCCGCCAGGGGGCTATTAATGAAAAACTGTTTTTT
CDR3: CASSRQGAINEKLFF

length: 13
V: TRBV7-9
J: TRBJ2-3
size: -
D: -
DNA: TGTGCCAGCAGTCGTTACGTCACAGATACGCAGTATTTT
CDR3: CASSRYVTDTQYF

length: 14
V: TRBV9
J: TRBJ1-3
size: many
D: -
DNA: TGTGCCAGCAGCTCGGACGCCTCTGGAAACACCATATATTTT
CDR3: CASSSDASGNTIYF

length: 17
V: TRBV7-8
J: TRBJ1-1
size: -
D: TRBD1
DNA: TGTGCCAGCAGCTTAGGTCATTCTAAGGGGGCGAATCGGAGGGCTTTCTTT
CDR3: CASSLGHSKGANRRAFF

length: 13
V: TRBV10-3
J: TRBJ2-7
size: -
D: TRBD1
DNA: TGTGCCATCAGTGAGACGACAGGGGGCGGGCAGTACTTC
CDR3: CAISETTGGGQYF

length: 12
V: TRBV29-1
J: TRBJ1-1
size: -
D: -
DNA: TGCAGCAGTAGAGACGTTACGACTGAAGCTTTCTTT
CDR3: CSSRDVTTEAFF